Following are 9 T cell receptor beta chains from one sample sequenced in a study of blood T cell repertoires in COVID-19 (dated by TCRdb to the early 2020s). The library came from the immunoSEQ multiplex PCR assay. TCRdb obtained this table from immuneACCESS and retained in-frame rearrangements with V and J assigned. These tables miss some clones; where compared with another copy, unresolved V genes account for less than half of the shortfall, and the remainder is unexplained. The sample includes 70,000 to 85,000 clones, with approximately 86% observed a single time. The ten largest clones represent 22% of the sample. Sequencing used peripheral blood. The receptors were sampled from a woman aged 80 or over in a cohort sampled during active or convalescent COVID-19.

This chain joins TRBV10-2 and TRBJ1-1; the D gene is possibly TRBD1 (6 bases). In germline, CDR1 is WSHSY, CDR2 SAAADI. V lost 1 base, J lost 4 bases, and 7 bases lay in between. The CDR3 loop spans 13 amino acids. This chain's CDR3 is CASSELGGTEAFF. CDR3 nucleotides: TGCGCCAGCAGTGAGTTAGGGGGCACTGAAGCTTTCTTT.

This chain joins TRBV9 and TRBJ2-1; 9 bases are shared with TRBD2. V gave up 5 bases and J gave up 4 bases; unmatched junction bases: 7. The CDR3 totals 15 residues. Per germline, CDR1 SGDLS and CDR2 YYNGEE. The CDR3 coding sequence is TGTGCCAGCAGTTGGGGGCGGGAGGGATACAATGAGCAGTTCTTC. Translating it yields CASSWGREGYNEQFF. The full variable domain, rest sourced from reference TRBV9 and TRBJ2-1, is DSGVTQTPKHLITATGQRVTLRCSPRSGDLSVYWYQQSLDQGLQFLIQYYNGEERAKGNILERFSAQQFPDLHSELNLSSLELGDSALYFCASSWGREGYNEQFFGPGTRLTVL.

V and J are TRBV7-8 and TRBJ2-6, with a weak D call TRBD1 (5 bases). Trimming cost V 3 bases and J 0 bases, with 15 bases left between them. The germline V gene has CDR1 SGHVS and CDR2 FQNEAQ. The CDR3 length is 18 residues. CDR3 sequence (DNA): TGTGCCAGCAGCTTGGGAAGACAGAGTAACTCTGGGGCCAACGTCCTGACTTTC. Protein product: CASSLGRQSNSGANVLTF.

The chain couples TRBV7-2 to TRBJ2-5; D remains ambiguous. V lost 1 base to trimming and J lost 4 bases, with 7 bases between them. CDR1 and CDR2 (germline): SGHTA, FQGNSA. The CDR3 runs 13 residues. DNA of the CDR3: TGTGCCAGCAGCTTAGTGGGCAGAGAGACCCAGTACTTC. Its protein is CASSLVGRETQYF.

The rearrangement links TRBV6-5 to TRBJ1-2; 9 bases are a match to TRBD1. V shed 7 bases, J shed 7 bases, and the junction held 7 bases outside the gene matches. The CDR3 runs to 13 residues. Germline loops: CDR1 MNHEY, CDR2 SVGAGI. CDR3 sequence: CASNTGGVGGYTF. As DNA, the CDR3 is TGTGCCAGCAACACAGGGGGCGTAGGTGGCTACACCTTC.

The chain recombines TRBV9 with TRBJ2-1, with 7 bases that match TRBD1. The germline CDR1 and CDR2 sequences are SGDLS and YYNGEE. V lost 5 bases, J lost 2 bases, and 7 bases stayed unmatched. This CDR3 is built from 15 residues. The CDR3 is CASSTTGEPYNEQFF. The CDR3, as DNA: TGTGCCAGCAGTACTACAGGGGAACCCTACAATGAGCAGTTCTTC.

This rearrangement joins TRBV28 to TRBJ2-3, with a weak D call TRBD2 (5 bases). CDR1 is MDHEN, CDR2 SYDVKM, per germline. The CDR3 extends over 15 amino acids. V lost 6 bases and J 2 bases, leaving 15 bases between the germline ends. The CDR3 sequence: CASSPQAEITDTQYF. The DNA of the CDR3 is TGTGCCAGCAGCCCCCAAGCGGAGATCACAGATACGCAGTATTTT.

The CDR3 loop is CASSLELVGTGELFF. CDR3 nucleotides: TGCGCCAGCAGCTTGGAGCTAGTGGGCACCGGGGAGCTGTTTTTT. The chain couples TRBV5-1 to TRBJ2-2; no firm D call. This CDR3 contains 15 residues. With 0 bases removed from V and 4 bases from J, the gap between germline ends came to 10 bases. Germline V lookup: CDR1 SGHRS, CDR2 YFSETQ.

Here the CDR3 reads CSVGTGGEAFF. DNA for the CDR3: TGCAGCGTAGGGACAGGGGGAGAAGCTTTCTTT. The chain is built from TRBV29-1 and TRBJ1-1, with 11 bases lining up with TRBD1. The germline V gene encodes CDR1 SQVTM and CDR2 ANQGSEA. V trimming: 6 bases; J trimming: 8 bases; junction bases outside the gene matches: 2. The CDR3 loop spans 11 amino acids.